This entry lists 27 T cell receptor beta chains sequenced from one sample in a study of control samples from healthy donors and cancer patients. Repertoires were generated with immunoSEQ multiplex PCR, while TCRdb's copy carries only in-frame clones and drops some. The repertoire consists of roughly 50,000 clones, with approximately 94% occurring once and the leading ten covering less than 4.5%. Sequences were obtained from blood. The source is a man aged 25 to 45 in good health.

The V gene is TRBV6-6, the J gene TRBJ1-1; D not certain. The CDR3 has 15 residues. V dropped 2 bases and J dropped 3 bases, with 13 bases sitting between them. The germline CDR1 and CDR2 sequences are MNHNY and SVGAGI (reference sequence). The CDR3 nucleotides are TGTGCCAGCAGTTACCCGGCGGGAGGCGACACTGAAGCTTTCTTT. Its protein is CASSYPAGGDTEAFF.

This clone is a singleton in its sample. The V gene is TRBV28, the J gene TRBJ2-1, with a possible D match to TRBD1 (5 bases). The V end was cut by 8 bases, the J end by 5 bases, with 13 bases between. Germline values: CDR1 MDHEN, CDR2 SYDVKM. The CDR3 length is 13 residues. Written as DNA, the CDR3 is TGTGCCAGCGGGGCCTTAGGGGACAATGAGCAGTTCTTC. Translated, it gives CASGALGDNEQFF.

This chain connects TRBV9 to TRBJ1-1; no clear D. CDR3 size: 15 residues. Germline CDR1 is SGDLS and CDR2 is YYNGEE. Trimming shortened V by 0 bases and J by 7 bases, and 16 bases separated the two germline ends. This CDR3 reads CASSVGGRTGGEAFF. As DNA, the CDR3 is TGTGCCAGCAGCGTAGGAGGTCGGACCGGAGGTGAAGCTTTCTTT.

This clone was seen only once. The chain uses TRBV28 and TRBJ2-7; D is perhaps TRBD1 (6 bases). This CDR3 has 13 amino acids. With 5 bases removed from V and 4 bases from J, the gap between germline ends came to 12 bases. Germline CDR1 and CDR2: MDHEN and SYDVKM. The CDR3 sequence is CASSRTANYEQYF. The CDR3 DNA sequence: TGTGCCAGCAGTCGGACAGCGAATTACGAGCAGTACTTC.

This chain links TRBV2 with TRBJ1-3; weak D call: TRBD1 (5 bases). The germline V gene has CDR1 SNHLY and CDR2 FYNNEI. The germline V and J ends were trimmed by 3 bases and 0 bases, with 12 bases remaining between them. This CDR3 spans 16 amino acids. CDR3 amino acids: CASSEGRANSGNTIYF. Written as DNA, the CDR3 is TGTGCCAGCAGTGAGGGACGGGCAAACTCTGGAAACACCATATATTTT.

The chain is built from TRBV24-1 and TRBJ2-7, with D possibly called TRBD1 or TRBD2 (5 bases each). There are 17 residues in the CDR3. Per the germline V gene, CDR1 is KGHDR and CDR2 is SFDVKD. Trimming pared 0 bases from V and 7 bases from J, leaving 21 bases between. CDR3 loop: CATSDLQNLAWGREQYF. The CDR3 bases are TGTGCCACCAGTGATTTGCAGAACCTGGCTTGGGGGAGAGAGCAGTACTTC.

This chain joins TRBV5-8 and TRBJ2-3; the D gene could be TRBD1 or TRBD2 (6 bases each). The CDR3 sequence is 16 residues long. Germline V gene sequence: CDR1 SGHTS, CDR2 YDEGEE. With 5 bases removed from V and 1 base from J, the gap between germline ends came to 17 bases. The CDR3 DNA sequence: TGTGCCAGCAGGGGTATGGGGGGCGCCGGCACAGATACGCAGTATTTT. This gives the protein CASRGMGGAGTDTQYF.

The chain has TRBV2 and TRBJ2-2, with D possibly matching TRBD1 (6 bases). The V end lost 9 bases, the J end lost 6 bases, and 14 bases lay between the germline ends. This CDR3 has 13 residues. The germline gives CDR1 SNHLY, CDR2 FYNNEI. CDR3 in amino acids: CARDGQSAGELFF. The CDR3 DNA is TGTGCCAGGGATGGACAGTCAGCCGGGGAGCTGTTTTTT.

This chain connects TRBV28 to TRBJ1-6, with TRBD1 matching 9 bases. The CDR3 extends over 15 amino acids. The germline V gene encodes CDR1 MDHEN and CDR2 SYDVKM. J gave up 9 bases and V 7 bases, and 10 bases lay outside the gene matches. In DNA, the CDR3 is TGTGCCAGCACCCGGGACAGGGCGGGAAGTTCACCCCTCCACTTT. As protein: CASTRDRAGSSPLHF.

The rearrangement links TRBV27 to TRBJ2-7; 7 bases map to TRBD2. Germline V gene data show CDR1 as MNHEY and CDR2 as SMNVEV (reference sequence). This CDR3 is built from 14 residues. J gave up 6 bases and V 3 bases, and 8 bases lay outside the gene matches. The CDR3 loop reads CASSLNGGGSEQYF. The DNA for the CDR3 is TGTGCCAGCAGTTTGAACGGCGGCGGGAGCGAGCAGTACTTC.

This chain's CDR3 is CASTLDYYGYTF. CDR3 DNA: TGTGCCAGCACCTTGGATTATTATGGCTACACCTTC. The chain combines TRBV12-3 or TRBV12-4 with TRBJ1-2; no definite D call. V was pared by 7 bases and J by 5 bases, with 11 bases between. This CDR3 has 12 residues.

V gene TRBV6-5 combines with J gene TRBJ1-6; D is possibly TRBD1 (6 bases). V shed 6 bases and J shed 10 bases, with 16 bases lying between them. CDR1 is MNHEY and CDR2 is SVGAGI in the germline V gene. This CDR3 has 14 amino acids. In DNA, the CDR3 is TGTGCCAGCAGGTCCTCCAGGGGAGGGTCACCCCTCCACTTT. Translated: CASRSSRGGSPLHF.

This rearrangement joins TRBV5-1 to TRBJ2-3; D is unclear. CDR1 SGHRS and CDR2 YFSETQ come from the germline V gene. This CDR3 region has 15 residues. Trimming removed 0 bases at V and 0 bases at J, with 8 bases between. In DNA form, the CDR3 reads TGCGCCAGCAGCTTGGGACGGATTAGCACAGATACGCAGTATTTT. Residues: CASSLGRISTDTQYF.

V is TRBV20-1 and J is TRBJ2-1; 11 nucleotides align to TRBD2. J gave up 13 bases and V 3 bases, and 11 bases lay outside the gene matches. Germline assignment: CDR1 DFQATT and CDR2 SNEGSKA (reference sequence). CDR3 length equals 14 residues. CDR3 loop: CSASMASGGTAQFF. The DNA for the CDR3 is TGCAGTGCTAGTATGGCTAGCGGGGGGACCGCCCAGTTCTTC.

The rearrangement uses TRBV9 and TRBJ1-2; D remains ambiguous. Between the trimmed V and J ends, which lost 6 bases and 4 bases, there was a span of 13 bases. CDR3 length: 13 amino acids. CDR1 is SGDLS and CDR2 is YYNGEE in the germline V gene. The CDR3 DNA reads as TGTGCCAGCACCCGCCCACCGGGCTATGGCTACACCTTC. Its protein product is CASTRPPGYGYTF.

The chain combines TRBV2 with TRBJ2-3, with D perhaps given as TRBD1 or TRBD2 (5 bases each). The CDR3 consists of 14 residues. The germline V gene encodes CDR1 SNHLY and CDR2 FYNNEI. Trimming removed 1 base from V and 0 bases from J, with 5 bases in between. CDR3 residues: CASSEGGSTDTQYF. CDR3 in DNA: TGTGCCAGCAGTGAAGGGGGGAGCACAGATACGCAGTATTTT.

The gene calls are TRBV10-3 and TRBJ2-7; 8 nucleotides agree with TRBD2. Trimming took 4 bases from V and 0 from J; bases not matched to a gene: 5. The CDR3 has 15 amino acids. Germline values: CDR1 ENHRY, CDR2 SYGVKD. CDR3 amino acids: CAISGLAGRSYEQYF. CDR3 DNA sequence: TGTGCCATCAGTGGGTTAGCGGGACGCTCCTACGAGCAGTACTTC.

CDR3 protein: CASSRGQGAAQPQHF. In nucleotides, the CDR3 is TGTGCCAGCAGTAGGGGCCAGGGGGCGGCTCAGCCCCAGCATTTT. The chain has TRBV28 and TRBJ1-5; the match to TRBD1 covers 8 bases. V shed 5 bases, J shed 6 bases, and the junction held 9 bases outside the gene matches. The germline gives CDR1 MDHEN, CDR2 SYDVKM. The CDR3 is 15 residues long. Together with reference TRBV28 and TRBJ1-5, the CDR3 gives the full variable domain: DVKVTQSSRYLVKRTGEKVFLECVQDMDHENMFWYRQDPGLGLRLIYFSYDVKMKEKGDIPEGYSVSREKKERFSLILESASTNQTSMYLCASSRGQGAAQPQHFGDGTRLSIL.

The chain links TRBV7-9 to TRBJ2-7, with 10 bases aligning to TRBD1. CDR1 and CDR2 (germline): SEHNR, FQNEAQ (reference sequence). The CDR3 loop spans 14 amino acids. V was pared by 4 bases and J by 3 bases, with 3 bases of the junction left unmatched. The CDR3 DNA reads TGTGCCAGCAGCTCGACAGGGGGCCACTACGAGCAGTACTTC. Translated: CASSSTGGHYEQYF. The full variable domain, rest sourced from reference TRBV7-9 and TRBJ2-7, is DTGVSQNPRHKITKRGQNVTFRCDPISEHNRLYWYRQTLGQGPEFLTYFQNEAQLEKSRLLSDRFSAERPKGSFSTLEIQRTEQGDSAMYLCASSSTGGHYEQYFGPGTRLTVT.

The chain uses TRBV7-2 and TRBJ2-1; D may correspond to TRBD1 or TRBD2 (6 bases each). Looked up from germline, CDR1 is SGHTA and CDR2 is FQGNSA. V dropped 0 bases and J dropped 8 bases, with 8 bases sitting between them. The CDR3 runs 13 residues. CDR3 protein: CASSLAGGDEQFF. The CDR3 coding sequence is TGTGCCAGCAGCTTAGCCGGGGGCGATGAGCAGTTCTTC.

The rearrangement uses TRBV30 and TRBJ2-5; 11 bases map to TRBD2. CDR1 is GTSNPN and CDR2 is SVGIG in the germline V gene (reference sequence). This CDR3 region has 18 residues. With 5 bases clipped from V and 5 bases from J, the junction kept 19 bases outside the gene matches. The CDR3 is CAWSSQRLAGPGRETQYF. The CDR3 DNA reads TGTGCCTGGTCCTCCCAACGACTAGCGGGGCCGGGTAGGGAGACCCAGTACTTC. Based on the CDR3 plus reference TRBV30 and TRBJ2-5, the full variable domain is SQTIHQWPATLVQPVGSPLSLECTVEGTSNPNLYWYRQAAGRGLQLLFYSVGIGQISSEVPQNLSASRPQDRQFILSSKKLLLSDSGFYLCAWSSQRLAGPGRETQYFGPGTRLLVL.

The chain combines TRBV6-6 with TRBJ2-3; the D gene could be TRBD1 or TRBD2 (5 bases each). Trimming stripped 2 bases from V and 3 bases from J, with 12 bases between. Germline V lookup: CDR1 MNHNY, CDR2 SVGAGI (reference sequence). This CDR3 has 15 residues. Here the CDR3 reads CASSYGDPTTDTQYF. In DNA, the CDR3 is TGTGCCAGCAGTTACGGGGACCCTACTACAGATACGCAGTATTTT.

The CDR3 region has the DNA TGCAGCGTTGCAACCGGGCAGAACTCCTACGAGCAGTACTTC. The encoded protein is CSVATGQNSYEQYF. V usage is TRBV29-1 and J usage is TRBJ2-7; D unclear. Trimming pared 4 bases from V and 0 bases from J, leaving 13 bases between. The CDR3 loop spans 14 amino acids. CDR1 and CDR2 (germline): SQVTM, ANQGSEA.

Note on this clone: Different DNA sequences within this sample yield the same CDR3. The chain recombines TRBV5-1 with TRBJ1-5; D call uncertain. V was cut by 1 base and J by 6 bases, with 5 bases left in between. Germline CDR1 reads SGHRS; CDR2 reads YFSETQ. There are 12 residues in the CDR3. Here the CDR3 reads CASSLSGQPQHF. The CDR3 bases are TGCGCCAGCAGCTTGAGCGGTCAGCCCCAGCATTTT.

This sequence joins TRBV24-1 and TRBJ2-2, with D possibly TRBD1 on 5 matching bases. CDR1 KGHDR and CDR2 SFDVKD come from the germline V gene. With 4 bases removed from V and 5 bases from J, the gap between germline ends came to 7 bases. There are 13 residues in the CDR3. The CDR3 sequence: CATSETATGELFF. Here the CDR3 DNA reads TGTGCCACCAGTGAGACAGCAACCGGGGAGCTGTTTTTT.

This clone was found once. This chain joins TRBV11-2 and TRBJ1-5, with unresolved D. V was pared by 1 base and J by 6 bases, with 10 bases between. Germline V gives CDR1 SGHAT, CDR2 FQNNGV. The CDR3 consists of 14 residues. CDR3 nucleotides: TGTGCCAGCAGCTTAGCGAGCGACTCTCAGCCCCAGCATTTT. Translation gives CASSLASDSQPQHF.

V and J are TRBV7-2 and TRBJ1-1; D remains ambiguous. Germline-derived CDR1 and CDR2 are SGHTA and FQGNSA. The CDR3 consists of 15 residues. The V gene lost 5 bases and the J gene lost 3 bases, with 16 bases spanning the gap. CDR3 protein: CASSGTSGGDTEAFF. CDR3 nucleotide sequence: TGTGCCAGCAGCGGTACCTCAGGAGGCGACACTGAAGCTTTCTTT.